These 20 T cell receptor beta chains were all obtained from the same sample, sequenced in a study of T cell responses to AZD1222 COVID-19 vaccine. Profiled with immunoSEQ multiplex PCR; TCRdb holds only in-frame clones, not every one. The sample includes about 140,000 clones, more than 85% of them seen just once. The material was peripheral blood, obtained on day 0 of AZD1222 vaccination. These receptors originate from an adult in good health.

This clone appeared once. CDR3 amino acids: CASSPPLAFQETQYF. The CDR3, as DNA: TGTGCCAGCTCACCCCCCTTGGCCTTCCAAGAGACCCAGTACTTC. J is TRBJ2-5 and V is TRBV18, with unresolved D. V lost 3 bases and J lost 1, with 12 bases in between. CDR3 length: 15 residues. Germline V CDR1 and CDR2: KGHSH, LQKENI.

This chain joins TRBV5-4 and TRBJ2-7; perhaps TRBD2 as D (6 bases). This CDR3 is 15 amino acids long. Per germline, CDR1 SGHNT and CDR2 YYREEE (reference sequence). V gave up 4 bases and J gave up 2 bases, with 16 bases separating them. CDR3: CASSLDGGRTYEQYF. The CDR3, as DNA: TGTGCCAGCAGCCTAGATGGGGGGAGGACCTACGAGCAGTACTTC.

The J gene is TRBJ2-3, the V gene TRBV6-5, with 8 bases lining up with TRBD2. Germline V CDR1 and CDR2: MNHEY, SVGAGI. Trimming cost V 0 bases and J 4 bases; bases outside gene matches: 6. The CDR3 consists of 16 residues. CDR3 nucleotide sequence: TGTGCCAGCAGTTACTCGGCGGGAGGTGGGTCAGATACGCAGTATTTT. Its translation: CASSYSAGGGSDTQYF.

The gene calls are TRBV5-1 and TRBJ2-7; the D gene is possibly TRBD1 (6 bases). This CDR3 has 14 amino acids. The germline V and J ends were trimmed by 0 bases and 2 bases, with 9 bases remaining between them. Per germline, CDR1 SGHRS and CDR2 YFSETQ. The CDR3 coding sequence is TGCGCCAGCAGCTTGGGGGACATAACCTACGAGCAGTACTTC. Its translation is CASSLGDITYEQYF.

The genes are TRBV30 and TRBJ1-2, with no clear D. Deletions cut 7 bases from V and 1 base from J, with 13 bases between. CDR1 and CDR2 (germline): GTSNPN, SVGIG (reference sequence). The CDR3 runs 13 residues. The CDR3 reads CALEGQVNYGYTF. As DNA, the CDR3 is TGTGCCTTGGAGGGTCAGGTTAACTATGGCTACACCTTC.

The chain recombines TRBV30 with TRBJ1-1; D might be TRBD1 (5 bases). Germline V gene data show CDR1 as GTSNPN and CDR2 as SVGIG (reference sequence). V was clipped by 1 base and J by 5 bases, with 14 bases between them. This CDR3 contains 14 residues. The CDR3 DNA is TGTGCCTGGAGTGATCTTAGGGGAAAGACTGAAGCTTTCTTT. Protein product: CAWSDLRGKTEAFF.

The chain combines TRBV10-3 with TRBJ2-1; TRBD1 is a possible D gene (6 bases). V lost 5 bases and J lost 10, with 9 bases in between. This CDR3 contains 11 residues. Germline V CDR1 and CDR2: ENHRY, SYGVKD. CDR3 coding DNA: TGTGCCATCAGTTACAGGGAGGAGCAGTTCTTC. Protein: CAISYREEQFF.

V gene TRBV29-1 combines with J gene TRBJ1-4; possibly TRBD1 for D (5 bases). The CDR3 is made up of 13 amino acids. V shed 6 bases and J shed 15 bases, with 23 bases lying between them. Germline V gene sequence: CDR1 SQVTM, CDR2 ANQGSEA. The CDR3 region has the DNA TGCAGCGTGAGCGGGGACGGAAGGGGAGAGGTGTTTTTT. It is translated as CSVSGDGRGEVFF. Looking up the rest from reference TRBV29-1 and TRBJ1-4 gives the full variable domain: SAVISQKPSRDICQRGTSLTIQCQVDSQVTMMFWYRQQPGQSLTLIATANQGSEATYESGFVIDKFPISRPNLTFSTLTVSNMSPEDSSIYLCSVSGDGRGEVFFGSGTQLSVL.

This clone was found once. The genes are TRBV7-6 and TRBJ1-4; 11 positions match TRBD1. Trimming at V came to 4 bases and at J to 7 bases, leaving 5 bases not matched to a gene. Looked up from germline, CDR1 is SGHVS and CDR2 is FNYEAQ. This CDR3 region has 15 residues. CDR3 in amino acids: CASSSAGTGGEKLFF. CDR3 bases: TGTGCCAGCAGCTCGGCCGGGACAGGGGGTGAAAAACTGTTTTTT.

This clone was observed a single time. This rearrangement joins TRBV27 to TRBJ2-5, with D tentatively TRBD1 (8 bases). V was cut by 10 bases and J by 5 bases, with 23 bases left in between. This CDR3 comprises 15 residues. Germline CDR1 reads MNHEY; CDR2 reads SMNVEV (reference sequence). The CDR3 DNA reads as TGTGCCACCGCGGGGGCAGGGGGCGCCGGGGAGACCCAGTACTTC. Protein product: CATAGAGGAGETQYF.

This clone appeared a single time. CDR3: CASSHFGDPSTDTQYF. The CDR3 region has the DNA TGTGCCAGCAGCCACTTCGGGGACCCAAGCACAGATACGCAGTATTTT. V is TRBV14 and J is TRBJ2-3; D may match TRBD1 or TRBD2 (5 bases each). The CDR3 runs 16 residues. Germline V gene lookup returns CDR1 SGHDN and CDR2 FVKESK. Trimming removed 3 bases at V and 0 bases at J, with 13 bases between.

This chain connects TRBV7-3 to TRBJ2-7; 15 bases are shared with TRBD2. The germline V gene encodes CDR1 SGHTA and CDR2 FQGTGA. This CDR3 region has 15 residues. V shed 5 bases, J shed 5 bases, and the junction held 4 bases outside the gene matches. The CDR3 protein is CASSAGLAGGHEQYF. CDR3 in DNA: TGTGCCAGCAGCGCGGGACTAGCGGGAGGTCACGAGCAGTACTTC.

The V and J genes are TRBV19 and TRBJ1-1; D may be TRBD1 (5 bases). Trimming cost V 0 bases and J 6 bases, with 23 bases left between them. Germline V gene data show CDR1 as LNHDA and CDR2 as SQIVND (reference sequence). The CDR3 sequence is 18 residues long. The chain's CDR3 is CASSIDKRKGREISEAFF. The CDR3 DNA sequence: TGTGCCAGTAGTATAGATAAAAGAAAGGGCAGGGAGATCTCTGAAGCTTTCTTT.

V is TRBV7-9 and J is TRBJ2-2, with a tentative D call TRBD2 (5 bases). Per germline, CDR1 SEHNR and CDR2 FQNEAQ (reference sequence). This CDR3 spans 15 amino acids. Between the trimmed V and J ends, which lost 0 bases and 1 base, there was a span of 6 bases. CDR3 amino acids: CASSLASGNTGELFF. The DNA for the CDR3 is TGTGCCAGCAGCTTAGCCAGCGGGAACACCGGGGAGCTGTTTTTT.

J is TRBJ1-6 and V is TRBV10-1; D gene uncertain. The CDR3 spans 20 residues. Trimming shortened V by 7 bases and J by 7 bases, and 32 bases separated the two germline ends. Germline-derived CDR1 and CDR2 are WNHNN and SYGVQD (reference sequence). CDR3 protein: CASNTSGGRKEKERNSPLHF. Here the CDR3 DNA reads TGCGCCAGCAACACCTCCGGCGGCCGAAAAGAAAAGGAACGGAATTCACCCCTCCACTTT.

Here the CDR3 DNA reads TGTGCCAGCAGTTTACGCCATCCCTCCTATAATTCACCCCTCCACTTT. The encoded protein is CASSLRHPSYNSPLHF. This rearrangement joins TRBV28 to TRBJ1-6; D is unresolved. The germline gives CDR1 MDHEN, CDR2 SYDVKM. V was shortened by 2 bases and J by 0 bases, with 8 bases between the two germline ends. There are 16 residues in the CDR3.

The chain employs TRBV29-1 and TRBJ2-7; 11 bases align to TRBD1. The CDR3 contains 14 residues. CDR1 is SQVTM and CDR2 is ANQGSEA in the germline V gene. V trimming: 7 bases; J trimming: 2 bases; junction bases outside the gene matches: 7. The DNA of the CDR3 is TGCAGCGGTACGGACAGGGGGCGACCCTACGAGCAGTACTTC. Its protein product is CSGTDRGRPYEQYF.

The V call is TRBV14, the J call TRBJ1-4, with D hard to call. CDR3 length equals 13 residues. V lost 4 bases to trimming and J lost 6 bases, with 9 bases between them. The germline gives CDR1 SGHDN, CDR2 FVKESK. Here the CDR3 reads CASSPTTYEKLFF. The CDR3 DNA is TGTGCCAGCAGCCCGACGACCTATGAAAAACTGTTTTTT.

This clone was observed once. The rearrangement uses TRBV7-2 and TRBJ1-5, with D perhaps TRBD1 (5 bases). The CDR3 is made up of 14 amino acids. Germline values: CDR1 SGHTA, CDR2 FQGNSA. With 6 bases removed from V and 6 bases from J, the gap between germline ends came to 15 bases. The CDR3 region has the DNA TGTGCCAGCAGGGACCCATGGGGGGTTCAGCCCCAGCATTTT. Translation: CASRDPWGVQPQHF.

The rearrangement links TRBV10-2 to TRBJ1-3; no reliable D call. Germline values: CDR1 WSHSY, CDR2 SAAADI. CDR3 length: 14 amino acids. Trimming took 6 bases from V and 4 from J, leaving 13 bases between them. The CDR3 sequence is CASREDSEGNTIYF. The CDR3 bases are TGCGCCAGCAGGGAGGACTCGGAAGGAAACACCATATATTTT.